The entry below gives a single TCR beta chain sequence along with its context. Its target is unknown. The sample comes from a study of beta chain features in type 1 diabetes. Study in general: Across all samples, over 85 million sorted cells were examined. General study results and limits: Researchers report that Type 1 diabetes patients had moderately but significantly shorter TCRB CDR3s across all four CD4+ subsets. Cells with high TCR expression could be over-represented by cDNA sequencing.

Trimming shortened V by 6 bases and J by 8 bases, and 13 bases separated the two germline ends. In germline, CDR1 is DFQATT, CDR2 SNEGSKA (reference sequence). The CDR3 spans 11 residues. Purity above 95% was achieved in all sorted populations. Reverse transcribing all isolated RNA meant expressed TCRB transcripts were sequenced. The assay was immunoSEQ multiplex PCR, and TCRdb's table has in-frame clones only and misses some. The sample contains about 170,000 clones, 7.8% of which appear only once. This chain connects TRBV20-1 to TRBJ1-2; D not certain. The specimen was central memory CD4+ T cells from blood. This TCR was sampled from a woman in her forties with type 1 diabetes. This CDR3 reads CSAPRREGYTF. CDR3 DNA sequence: TGCAGTGCCCCGAGGAGGGAAGGCTACACCTTC.